Following are 29 T cell receptor beta chains from one sample sequenced in a study of shared clonotypes between healthy human individuals. Naive CD8 isolation took CD45RO-negative cells positively selected for CCR7 and excluded terminally differentiated effector memory CD45RA+ cells. Only in-frame clones appear in the TCRdb table, and some are missing; sequencing was by immunoSEQ multiplex PCR. The data show millions of clones, more than 85% seen once. Sequencing was performed on naive CD8+ T cells from PBMCs. Every receptor here comes from a young man in good health. Some clones in this sample may be carry-over from other donors' samples.

The chain employs TRBV11-2 and TRBJ2-7; no definite D call. Germline loops: CDR1 SGHAT, CDR2 FQNNGV. The V gene lost 5 bases and the J gene lost 7 bases, with 12 bases spanning the gap. The CDR3 consists of 12 residues. CDR3 sequence: CASSQPRLEQYF. The CDR3 bases are TGTGCCAGCAGCCAACCCCGGTTGGAGCAGTACTTC.

This clone was seen a handful of times. The chain combines TRBV5-1 with TRBJ2-7; D remains unclear. The CDR3 is made up of 13 amino acids. The germline gives CDR1 SGHRS, CDR2 YFSETQ. V was pared by 0 bases and J by 1 base, with 5 bases between. CDR3 in amino acids: CASSLEQSYEQYF. Here the CDR3 DNA reads TGCGCCAGCAGCTTGGAACAGTCCTACGAGCAGTACTTC.

The chain links TRBV29-1 to TRBJ2-5, with TRBD2 matching over 9 bases. This CDR3 comprises 16 residues. Trimming took 7 bases from V and 2 from J; bases not matched to a gene: 14. Germline CDR1 SQVTM, CDR2 ANQGSEA. The DNA for the CDR3 is TGCAGCGGACAAGGGCTAGCGGGAATAAGGCAAGAGACCCAGTACTTC. Translating gives CSGQGLAGIRQETQYF.

The chain couples TRBV27 to TRBJ2-7; the match to TRBD1 covers 7 bases. The CDR3 is 12 residues long. Germline CDR1 and CDR2: MNHEY and SMNVEV (reference sequence). J gave up 2 bases and V 8 bases, and 3 bases lay outside the gene matches. The CDR3 DNA reads TGTGCCAGCGGGACAGTCCCCTACGAGCAGTACTTC. This sequence encodes CASGTVPYEQYF.

Only one count was recorded for this clone. The chain employs TRBV28 and TRBJ1-1; weak D call: TRBD1 (5 bases). CDR3 length: 12 residues. Germline CDR1 and CDR2: MDHEN and SYDVKM. The V and J ends lost 3 bases and 7 bases respectively, with 9 bases between them. The CDR3 DNA reads TGTGCCAGCAGTTTCTCGGGGGTTGAAGCTTTCTTT. Protein: CASSFSGVEAFF.

The V and J genes are TRBV7-9 and TRBJ1-4; the D gene is possibly TRBD1 (6 bases). The germline gives CDR1 SEHNR, CDR2 FQNEAQ (reference sequence). V was clipped by 4 bases and J by 4 bases, with 10 bases between them. The CDR3 runs 14 residues. CDR3 protein: CASSSVDSNEKLFF. CDR3 DNA sequence: TGTGCCAGCAGCTCAGTGGACAGTAATGAAAAACTGTTTTTT.

This rearrangement joins TRBV19 to TRBJ1-5; 9 bases line up with TRBD1. CDR3 length: 15 residues. Germline V CDR1 and CDR2: LNHDA, SQIVND (reference sequence). The V gene end was trimmed by 1 base and the J gene end by 5 bases; junction bases not matched to a gene: 3. The CDR3: CASSIGTGADQPQHF. Written as DNA, the CDR3 is TGTGCCAGTAGTATAGGGACAGGGGCTGATCAGCCCCAGCATTTT.

The gene calls are TRBV30 and TRBJ1-2; D remains ambiguous. Germline V gene sequence: CDR1 GTSNPN, CDR2 SVGIG (reference sequence). V was trimmed by 0 bases and J by 7 bases, leaving 6 bases between them. The CDR3 length is 11 residues. CDR3 protein: CAWSVMGGYTF. CDR3 nucleotide sequence: TGTGCCTGGAGTGTAATGGGTGGCTACACCTTC. Full variable domain (rest looked up from reference TRBV30 and TRBJ1-2): SQTIHQWPATLVQPVGSPLSLECTVEGTSNPNLYWYRQAAGRGLQLLFYSVGIGQISSEVPQNLSASRPQDRQFILSSKKLLLSDSGFYLCAWSVMGGYTFGSGTRLTVV.

The chain couples TRBV7-2 to TRBJ1-6; possible D gene TRBD1, 6 bases. The germline CDR1 and CDR2 sequences are SGHTA and FQGNSA. The CDR3 totals 15 residues. V gave up 6 bases and J gave up 5 bases, with 14 bases separating them. The CDR3 protein is CASRLRDTHNSPLHF. CDR3 in DNA: TGTGCCAGCAGACTCCGGGACACACATAATTCACCCCTCCACTTT.

This chain joins TRBV19 and TRBJ2-1; 10 bases line up with TRBD1. This CDR3 contains 15 residues. V was clipped by 5 bases and J by 8 bases; unmatched bases: 9. Germline lookup yields CDR1 LNHDA and CDR2 SQIVND (reference sequence). The CDR3, as DNA: TGTGCCAGTAGTCGATCCCGGGACAGGGGTTATGAGCAGTTCTTC. It encodes CASSRSRDRGYEQFF. The whole variable domain, filled in from reference TRBV19 and TRBJ2-1, reads DGGITQSPKYLFRKEGQNVTLSCEQNLNHDAMYWYRQDPGQGLRLIYYSQIVNDFQKGDIAEGYSVSREKKESFPLTVTSAQKNPTAFYLCASSRSRDRGYEQFFGPGTRLTVL.

The sample holds a few counts of this clone. Here the CDR3 DNA reads TGTGCCAGCAGCCCAACCTGGACAGGAAGCTCCTACGAGCAGTACTTC. This codes for CASSPTWTGSSYEQYF. V is TRBV16 and J is TRBJ2-7, with 7 bases identical to TRBD1. Germline CDR1 reads KGHSY; CDR2 reads FQNENV. The CDR3 runs to 16 residues. Trimming at V came to 4 bases and at J to 0 bases, leaving 9 bases not matched to a gene. Variable domain in full (rest from reference TRBV16 and TRBJ2-7): GEEVAQTPKHLVRGEGQKAKLYCAPIKGHSYVFWYQQVLKNEFKFLISFQNENVFDETGMPKERFSAKCLPNSPCSLEIQATKLEDSAVYFCASSPTWTGSSYEQYFGPGTRLTVT.

The V call is TRBV7-9, the J call TRBJ2-7; 7 nucleotides match TRBD1. The germline V gene has CDR1 SEHNR and CDR2 FQNEAQ (reference sequence). The CDR3 is made up of 16 amino acids. J lost 3 bases, V lost 0 bases, and 8 bases had no gene match. The CDR3, as DNA: TGTGCCAGCAGCTTAGCGTCGGGCAGGGGGTTCTACGAGCAGTACTTC. Amino acid sequence: CASSLASGRGFYEQYF.

The chain employs TRBV7-6 and TRBJ1-2; tentative D call: TRBD1 (6 bases). V shed 5 bases and J shed 6 bases, with 16 bases lying between them. The CDR3 totals 14 residues. The V gene's germline CDR1 is SGHVS and CDR2 FNYEAQ. This CDR3 reads CASSNTGIGDGYTF. The CDR3 nucleotides read TGTGCCAGCAGCAACACAGGGATAGGCGATGGCTACACCTTC.

The V call is TRBV5-5, the J call TRBJ2-5; a weak D match, TRBD1 (8 bases). Trimming removed 1 base at V and 1 base at J, with 11 bases between. The CDR3 length is 15 residues. CDR1 and CDR2 from the germline V gene are SGHKS and YYEKEE (reference sequence). The CDR3 DNA is TGTGCCAGCAGCTTGCACAGGGGGGGCCAAGAGACCCAGTACTTC. Translating gives CASSLHRGGQETQYF.

This clone was seen only once. This chain uses TRBV19 with TRBJ2-7, with no clear D. Germline CDR1 and CDR2: LNHDA and SQIVND (reference sequence). Trimming cost V 1 base and J 7 bases, with 17 bases left between them. There are 15 residues in the CDR3. The CDR3 DNA reads as TGTGCCAGTAGTATAGCCCACATCGGAGAAGGGGAGCAGTACTTC. It yields the protein CASSIAHIGEGEQYF. Using reference TRBV19 and TRBJ2-7 for the parts outside the CDR3, the full variable domain is DGGITQSPKYLFRKEGQNVTLSCEQNLNHDAMYWYRQDPGQGLRLIYYSQIVNDFQKGDIAEGYSVSREKKESFPLTVTSAQKNPTAFYLCASSIAHIGEGEQYFGPGTRLTVT.

The chain is built from TRBV19 and TRBJ1-1; 10 nucleotides align to TRBD1. V gave up 6 bases and J gave up 3 bases; unmatched junction bases: 7. The V gene's germline CDR1 is LNHDA and CDR2 SQIVND (reference sequence). The CDR3 runs to 15 residues. The CDR3 spells CASRLRQGAYTEAFF. The CDR3 DNA reads TGTGCCAGTAGACTCCGACAGGGGGCGTACACTGAAGCTTTCTTT.

The chain uses TRBV27 and TRBJ2-7, with 9 positions matching TRBD2. Trimming at V came to 7 bases and at J to 6 bases, leaving 10 bases not matched to a gene. This CDR3 is 14 amino acids long. Germline lookup yields CDR1 MNHEY and CDR2 SMNVEV (reference sequence). The CDR3 region has the DNA TGTGCCAGCAAGGCGGGAGGGCCATCACCCGAGCAGTACTTC. Translated, it gives CASKAGGPSPEQYF.

With regard to this clone: The sample carries other DNA sequences with the same CDR3. J is TRBJ2-1 and V is TRBV9; 7 bases fit TRBD1. This CDR3 is 15 amino acids long. Germline loops: CDR1 SGDLS, CDR2 YYNGEE. Trimming removed 3 bases from V and 0 bases from J; junction bases left unmatched: 3. CDR3 coding DNA: TGTGCCAGCAGCGCGACAGGGAGCTCCTACAATGAGCAGTTCTTC. This sequence encodes CASSATGSSYNEQFF. Using reference TRBV9 and TRBJ2-1 for the parts outside the CDR3, the full variable domain is DSGVTQTPKHLITATGQRVTLRCSPRSGDLSVYWYQQSLDQGLQFLIQYYNGEERAKGNILERFSAQQFPDLHSELNLSSLELGDSALYFCASSATGSSYNEQFFGPGTRLTVL.

This clone was found once. V is TRBV9 and J is TRBJ2-3, with 9 nucleotides matching TRBD1. The CDR3 is 15 residues long. J lost 1 base, V lost 3 bases, and 3 bases had no gene match. CDR1 SGDLS and CDR2 YYNGEE come from the germline V gene. CDR3 region: CASSAWTGGTDTQYF. CDR3 coding DNA: TGTGCCAGCAGCGCCTGGACAGGGGGCACAGATACGCAGTATTTT. Drawing the rest from reference TRBV9 and TRBJ2-3, the complete variable domain is DSGVTQTPKHLITATGQRVTLRCSPRSGDLSVYWYQQSLDQGLQFLIQYYNGEERAKGNILERFSAQQFPDLHSELNLSSLELGDSALYFCASSAWTGGTDTQYFGPGTRLTVL.

The J gene is TRBJ2-4, the V gene TRBV6-5; 7 positions agree with TRBD1. CDR1 is MNHEY and CDR2 is SVGAGI in the germline V gene. The ends lost 5 bases at V and 4 bases at J; junction bases unmatched: 2. This CDR3 comprises 13 residues. The CDR3 spells CASSPGQKNIQYF. CDR3 nucleotides: TGTGCCAGCAGTCCGGGACAGAAAAACATTCAGTACTTC.

J is TRBJ2-3 and V is TRBV11-2; D possibly matches TRBD1 or TRBD2 (5 bases each). This CDR3 is built from 18 residues. V was shortened by 7 bases and J by 0 bases, with 23 bases between the two germline ends. Germline CDR1 and CDR2: SGHAT and FQNNGV. The CDR3 DNA reads as TGTGCCAGCAACTTCCCTGAACACGGGGCCTCTAGCACAGATACGCAGTATTTT. It yields the protein CASNFPEHGASSTDTQYF.

The chain links TRBV4-1 to TRBJ2-7, with D uncertain. The germline V gene encodes CDR1 MGHRA and CDR2 YSYEKL. The CDR3 is 13 amino acids. V was trimmed by 3 bases and J by 3 bases, leaving 9 bases between them. CDR3 coding DNA: TGCGCCAGCAGCCACCAGATCGGCTACGAGCAGTACTTC. Amino acid sequence: CASSHQIGYEQYF.

V usage is TRBV27 and J usage is TRBJ1-2; the match to TRBD1 covers 7 bases. The V gene's germline CDR1 is MNHEY and CDR2 SMNVEV (reference sequence). The CDR3 covers 13 residues. The ends lost 7 bases at V and 4 bases at J; junction bases unmatched: 6. The CDR3 sequence is CASKHGTVYGYTF. The DNA for the CDR3 is TGTGCCAGCAAACATGGGACAGTCTATGGCTACACCTTC.

This chain links TRBV7-6 with TRBJ2-1, with 10 bases fitting TRBD2. Per the germline V gene, CDR1 is SGHVS and CDR2 is FNYEAQ. This CDR3 has 16 amino acids. V was clipped by 5 bases and J by 8 bases; unmatched bases: 12. This CDR3 reads CASSPPEREGRYEQFF. CDR3 sequence (DNA): TGTGCCAGCAGCCCCCCGGAGCGGGAGGGCCGCTATGAGCAGTTCTTC.

This chain uses TRBV19 with TRBJ2-3, with D possibly TRBD2 on 5 matching bases. Germline V CDR1 and CDR2: LNHDA, SQIVND (reference sequence). The CDR3 sequence is 14 residues long. Trimming stripped 10 bases from V and 2 bases from J, with 16 bases between. The CDR3, as DNA: TGTGCCACTAAAGGATGGACTTACACAGATACGCAGTATTTT. It codes for CATKGWTYTDTQYF.

The gene calls are TRBV4-3 and TRBJ2-1, with D maybe TRBD2 (6 bases). Germline CDR1 and CDR2: LGHNA and YSLEER. Trimming removed 0 bases at V and 0 bases at J, with 24 bases between. The CDR3 sequence is 21 residues long. The CDR3 sequence is CASSQENLLASFLSSYNEQFF. The CDR3 nucleotides read TGCGCCAGCAGCCAAGAGAACTTGCTAGCGTCCTTCTTGAGCTCCTACAATGAGCAGTTCTTC.

The chain employs TRBV4-1 and TRBJ2-7; the D gene is possibly TRBD1 (7 bases). V was pared by 4 bases and J by 5 bases, with 15 bases between. This CDR3 has 14 residues. Germline CDR1 and CDR2: MGHRA and YSYEKL. The CDR3 loop reads CASSPSGGFHEQYF. The DNA for the CDR3 is TGCGCCAGCAGCCCCTCAGGGGGGTTCCACGAGCAGTACTTC.

The gene calls are TRBV5-1 and TRBJ1-5; 8 nucleotides line up with TRBD1. The V gene end was trimmed by 2 bases and the J gene end by 1 base; junction bases not matched to a gene: 8. Germline CDR1 and CDR2: SGHRS and YFSETQ. This CDR3 is built from 17 residues. CDR3 sequence reads: CASSLEARTGSNQPQHF. CDR3 coding DNA: TGCGCCAGCAGCTTAGAAGCCAGGACAGGGAGCAATCAGCCCCAGCATTTT.

V gene TRBV7-3 combines with J gene TRBJ2-7; 10 positions match TRBD1. Germline-derived CDR1 and CDR2 are SGHTA and FQGTGA. The CDR3 has 13 residues. The trim removed 5 bases at V and 4 bases at J, leaving 2 bases unmatched. CDR3 sequence: CASSMDRGYEQYF. In DNA, the CDR3 is TGTGCCAGCAGCATGGACAGGGGGTACGAGCAGTACTTC.